Presented here are 9 T cell receptor beta chains from one specimen sequenced in a study of vaccination and CD4 T cells after COVID-19. Treatment in this sample: roughly 11-day PBMC culture with coronavirus spike peptide pools or control peptides (ViraFEST assay). Harvesting of the unexposed donor's CD4+ T cells predated the COVID-19 pandemic (2011-2018). Researchers used the Oncomine TCR Beta short-read assay to sequence DNA from cultured CD4+ T cells. Genomic DNA was isolated from CD4+ T cells that had been cultured. TCRdb recomputed calls from the PCR reads with MiXCR, one row per CDR3 protein. The repertoire includes more than 10,000 distinct CDR3 sequences, about 29% of them detected once, and roughly 14% sits in the top ten. Their recognized antigens are unknown. What was sequenced was CD4+ T cells from blood, cultured in vitro. The origin of the receptors is a human donor in good health.

V and J are TRBV19 and TRBJ2-1; 8 bases are shared with TRBD1. The CDR3 runs 15 residues. V was clipped by 5 bases and J by 4 bases; unmatched bases: 7. Germline V gene lookup returns CDR1 LNHDA and CDR2 SQIVND (reference sequence). DNA for the CDR3: TGTGCCAGTAGTGGCCGACAGGGGCGATACAATGAGCAGTTCTTC. As protein: CASSGRQGRYNEQFF.

DNA of the CDR3: TGTGCCAGCAGCCAAGACGCCTATAATTCACCCCTCCACTTT. This sequence encodes CASSQDAYNSPLHF. V usage is TRBV14 and J usage is TRBJ1-6; D call uncertain. This CDR3 region has 14 residues. V was clipped by 0 bases and J by 2 bases, with 2 bases between them. Germline CDR1 reads SGHDN; CDR2 reads FVKESK.

On this clonotype itself: A clone one base away is much larger, so this may be a read error. This chain connects TRBV20-1 to TRBJ1-6; D gene ambiguous. Germline assignment: CDR1 DFQATT and CDR2 SNEGSKA (reference sequence). This CDR3 is built from 17 residues. Trimming removed 6 bases from V and 5 bases from J, with 23 bases in between. CDR3 region: CSAHLVRGEFDNSPLHF. In DNA, the CDR3 is TGCAGTGCCCATTTGGTCCGGGGAGAGTTTGATAATTCACCCCTCCACTTT.

This clonotype is judged medium-sized. The chain links TRBV6-1 to TRBJ1-2, with D possibly TRBD1 on 6 matching bases. Trimming removed 1 base at V and 4 bases at J, with 10 bases between. The CDR3 runs 14 residues. Germline values: CDR1 MNHNS, CDR2 SASEGT. CDR3 coding DNA: TGTGCCAGCAGTGAAGGTCCGGGGGCCTATGGCTACACCTTC. Its protein product is CASSEGPGAYGYTF.

The chain joins TRBV28 to TRBJ1-2; 7 bases line up with TRBD1. The V and J ends lost 3 bases and 8 bases, in that order; junction bases with no gene match: 15. Germline V CDR1 and CDR2: MDHEN, SYDVKM. The CDR3 sequence is 16 residues long. CDR3: CASSFLGKNRGLGYTF. The CDR3 DNA follows: TGTGCCAGCAGTTTTCTCGGGAAGAACAGGGGTTTGGGCTACACCTTC.

The gene calls are TRBV10-3 and TRBJ2-6; D possibly corresponds to TRBD2 (5 bases). V was cut by 4 bases and J by 0 bases, with 16 bases left in between. CDR1 and CDR2 (germline): ENHRY, SYGVKD. The CDR3 has 18 amino acids. The CDR3 bases are TGTGCCATCAGTGGGGGAGTTCAGGACCCCTCTGGGGCCAACGTCCTGACTTTC. Amino acid sequence: CAISGGVQDPSGANVLTF.

There are a few counts of this clonotype. This chain uses TRBV20-1 with TRBJ2-7; weak D call: TRBD2 (6 bases). V shed 2 bases and J shed 7 bases, with 15 bases lying between them. Germline CDR1 is DFQATT and CDR2 is SNEGSKA (reference sequence). The CDR3 sequence is 13 residues long. The CDR3 DNA reads TGCAGTGCTAGATCCGGGGGAGTCGGTGAGCAGTACTTC. Protein product: CSARSGGVGEQYF.

This clonotype was recorded only once. This sequence joins TRBV6-4 and TRBJ2-7; 8 bases map to TRBD1. The CDR3 extends over 14 amino acids. In germline, CDR1 is MRHNA, CDR2 SNTAGT. V lost 9 bases to trimming and J lost 3 bases; unmatched junction nucleotides: 10. CDR3 region: CARDLDRGGYEQYF. The DNA for the CDR3 is TGTGCCAGAGACTTAGACAGGGGAGGCTACGAGCAGTACTTC.

The genes are TRBV7-9 and TRBJ2-2; D call uncertain. The CDR3 consists of 14 residues. Trimming removed 3 bases at V and 2 bases at J, with 7 bases between. The germline V gene encodes CDR1 SEHNR and CDR2 FQNEAQ (reference sequence). The CDR3 DNA is TGTGCCAGCAGCTTCAGGATTAACACCGGGGAGCTGTTTTTT. Encoded protein: CASSFRINTGELFF. The entire variable domain, with the rest obtained from reference TRBV7-9 and TRBJ2-2, is as follows: DTGVSQNPRHKITKRGQNVTFRCDPISEHNRLYWYRQTLGQGPEFLTYFQNEAQLEKSRLLSDRFSAERPKGSFSTLEIQRTEQGDSAMYLCASSFRINTGELFFGEGSRLTVL.